Sequencing of this T cell receptor (beta chain) was carried out in a study of T cell changes during pregnancy in multiple sclerosis. The CDR3 is 19 residues long. V shed 1 base, J shed 5 bases, and the junction held 18 bases outside the gene matches. Per the germline V gene, CDR1 is MGHRA and CDR2 is YSYEKL. Assay used: immunoSEQ multiplex PCR; TCRdb lists only in-frame clones, some missing. The data contain around 110,000 clones, around 90% of them singletons. In this sample, this clone turned up once. This sample comprised peripheral blood, obtained in the third trimester of pregnancy. The clonotype was recovered from a female donor in good health, enrolled as a control in a pregnancy study. V is TRBV4-1 and J is TRBJ2-7; 9 bases line up with TRBD1. CDR3 loop: CASSQVGGTGRPNPHEQYF. CDR3 nucleotides: TGCGCCAGCAGCCAAGTTGGGGGGACAGGGAGGCCCAATCCCCACGAGCAGTACTTC.